A selection of T cell receptor beta chains follows, all from one sample in a study of blood T cells in healthy people across ages. TCRdb used MiXCR to reprocess the 5' RACE reads, holding one entry per CDR3 protein. The top ten hold roughly 20% of the sample, which has more than 700,000 distinct CDR3 sequences, about half seen once. Sequences were obtained from blood. The receptors here all came from a man aged 80 or over in good health. The CDR3 runs from the conserved cysteine through the conserved F or W. The D gene is left open where the match is weak. Not all rows give a size; the values are once, few, many and, for expanded clones, a class.

.	TRBV11-3	TRBJ2-1	.	CASSLSGTHTYNEQFF	TGTGCCAGCAGCCTTTCAGGGACCCACACCTACAATGAGCAGTTCTTC
TRBD2	TRBV5-1	TRBJ2-7	many	CASRTGTSGYEQYF	TGCGCCAGCAGGACCGGGACTAGCGGATACGAGCAGTACTTC
.	TRBV12-3/TRBV12-4	TRBJ2-6	.	CASSFFGNSGANVLTF	TGTGCCAGCAGTTTTTTTGGAAACTCTGGGGCCAACGTCCTGACTTTC
.	TRBV12-3/TRBV12-4	TRBJ2-3	many	CASSTRGQSTDTQYF	TGTGCCAGCAGCACTCGCGGACAGAGCACAGATACGCAGTATTTT
TRBD1	TRBV12-3/TRBV12-4	TRBJ1-1	.	CASSSSLGQVNTEAFF	TGTGCCAGCAGTTCGAGCCTCGGACAGGTGAACACTGAAGCTTTCTTT
TRBD1	TRBV11-2	TRBJ2-5	few	CASSLQGAWETQYF	TGTGCCAGCAGCTTACAGGGGGCCTGGGAGACCCAGTACTTC
TRBD2	TRBV7-6	TRBJ2-7	.	CASSLAGGAGGYEQYF	TGTGCCAGCAGCTTAGCAGGGGGCGCGGGGGGGTACGAGCAGTACTTC
.	TRBV5-1	TRBJ2-5	few	CASRTNRDNEQYF	TGCGCCAGCAGGACCAACAGGGACAATGAGCAGTACTTC
TRBD1	TRBV7-9	TRBJ2-5	.	CASSRRGTGDQETQYF	TGTGCCAGCAGCCGCAGAGGGACAGGCGACCAAGAGACCCAGTACTTC
.	TRBV29-1	TRBJ2-7	many	CSVRARGAYEQYF	TGCAGCGTCAGAGCCAGGGGGGCCTACGAGCAGTACTTC
.	TRBV7-6	TRBJ2-3	.	CASSLGQTSTDTQYF	TGTGCCAGCAGCTTAGGCCAGACTAGCACAGATACGCAGTATTTT
.	TRBV29-1	TRBJ2-2	.	CSVEGQGGTGELFF	TGCAGCGTTGAAGGCCAGGGAGGCACCGGGGAGCTGTTTTTT
TRBD1	TRBV6-1	TRBJ1-1	.	CAGRTGGNTEAFF	TGTGCCGGCCGGACAGGGGGGAACACTGAAGCTTTCTTT